The 3 T cell receptor beta chains listed next were all sequenced from one sample in a study of patients and donors after allogeneic stem cell transplantation. MiXCR, applied by TCRdb to the RT-PCR reads, yields one record per CDR3 protein. Seen here are about 160,000 distinct CDR3 sequences, over 25% observed once, and the top ten hold roughly 3.2%. Sample: blood, either unsorted or a sorted T cell fraction (not recorded which). These receptor sequences come from a human donor who was either an allogeneic HSCT recipient or a stem cell or donor lymphocyte infusion donor (not recorded which). It is not recorded whose cells these are; they may come from a transplant donor.

In this sample, this clonotype turned up a few times. This rearrangement joins TRBV15 to TRBJ1-1; 7 bases fit TRBD1. This CDR3 contains 15 residues. From germline, CDR1 is LNHNV and CDR2 YYDKDF (reference sequence). Trimming took 0 bases from V and 0 from J; bases not matched to a gene: 1. The CDR3 protein is CATSREDRMNTEAFF. CDR3 DNA: TGTGCCACCAGCAGAGAGGACAGGATGAACACTGAAGCTTTCTTT.

The chain uses TRBV12-3 or TRBV12-4 and TRBJ2-5; D is perhaps TRBD2 (5 bases). This CDR3 is 13 amino acids long. Trimming removed 2 bases from V and 5 bases from J, with 9 bases in between. Here the CDR3 DNA reads TGTGCCAGCAGTTTACGGCGAGGGGAGACCCAGTACTTC. As protein: CASSLRRGETQYF.

The CDR3 bases are TGTGCCAGCAGCCAAATAGAAGGACAGGGAGAGGAGACCCAGTACTTC. It yields the protein CASSQIEGQGEETQYF. V usage is TRBV4-2 and J usage is TRBJ2-5; 8 nucleotides line up with TRBD1. This CDR3 has 16 amino acids. Germline loops: CDR1 LGHNA, CDR2 YNFKEQ. J was trimmed by 5 bases and V by 2 bases; bases with no gene match: 10.